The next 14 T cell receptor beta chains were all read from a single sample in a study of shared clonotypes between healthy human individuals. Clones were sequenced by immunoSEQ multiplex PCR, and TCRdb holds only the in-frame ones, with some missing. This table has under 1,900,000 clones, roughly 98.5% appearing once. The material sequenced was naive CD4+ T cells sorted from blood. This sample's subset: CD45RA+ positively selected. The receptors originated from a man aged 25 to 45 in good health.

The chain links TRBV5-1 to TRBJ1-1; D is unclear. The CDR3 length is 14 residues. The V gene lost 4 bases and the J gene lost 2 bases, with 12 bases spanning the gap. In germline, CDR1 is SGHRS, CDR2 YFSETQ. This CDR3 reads CASSAGGSNTEAFF. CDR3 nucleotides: TGCGCCAGCAGCGCCGGAGGATCCAACACTGAAGCTTTCTTT. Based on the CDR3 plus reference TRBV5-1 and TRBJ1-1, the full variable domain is KAGVTQTPRYLIKTRGQQVTLSCSPISGHRSVSWYQQTPGQGLQFLFEYFSETQRNKGNFPGRFSGRQFSNSRSEMNVSTLELGDSALYLCASSAGGSNTEAFFGQGTRLTVV.

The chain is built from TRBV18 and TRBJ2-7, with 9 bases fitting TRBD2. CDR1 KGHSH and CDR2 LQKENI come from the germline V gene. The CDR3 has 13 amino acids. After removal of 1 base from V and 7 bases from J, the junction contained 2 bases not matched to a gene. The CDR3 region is CASSPLAGEEQYF. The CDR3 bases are TGTGCCAGCTCACCACTAGCGGGGGAGGAGCAGTACTTC.

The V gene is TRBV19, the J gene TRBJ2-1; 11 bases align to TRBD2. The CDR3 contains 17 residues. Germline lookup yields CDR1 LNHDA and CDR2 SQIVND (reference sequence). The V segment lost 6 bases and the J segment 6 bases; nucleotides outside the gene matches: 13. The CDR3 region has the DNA TGTGCCAGTAGCATACTAGCGGGGGCCCTCGTCGCCAATGAGCAGTTCTTC. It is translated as CASSILAGALVANEQFF.

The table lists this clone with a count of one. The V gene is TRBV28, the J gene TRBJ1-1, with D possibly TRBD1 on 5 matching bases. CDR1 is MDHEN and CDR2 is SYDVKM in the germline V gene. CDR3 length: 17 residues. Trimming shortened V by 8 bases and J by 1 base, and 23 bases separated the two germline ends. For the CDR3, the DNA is TGTGCCAGCGGACTCGACCCCTGGGGGGTGACGAACACTGAAGCTTTCTTT. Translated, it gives CASGLDPWGVTNTEAFF.

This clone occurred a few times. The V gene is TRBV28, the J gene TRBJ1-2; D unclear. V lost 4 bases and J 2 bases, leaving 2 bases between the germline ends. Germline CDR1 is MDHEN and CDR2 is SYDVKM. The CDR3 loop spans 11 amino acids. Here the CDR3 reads CASSYNYGYTF. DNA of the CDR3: TGTGCCAGCAGTTACAACTATGGCTACACCTTC.

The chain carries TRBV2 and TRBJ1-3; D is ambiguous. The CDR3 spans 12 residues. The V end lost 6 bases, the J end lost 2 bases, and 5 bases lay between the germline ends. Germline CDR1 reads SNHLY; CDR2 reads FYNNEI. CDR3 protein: CASSITGNTIYF. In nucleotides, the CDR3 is TGTGCCAGCAGCATCACTGGAAACACCATATATTTT.

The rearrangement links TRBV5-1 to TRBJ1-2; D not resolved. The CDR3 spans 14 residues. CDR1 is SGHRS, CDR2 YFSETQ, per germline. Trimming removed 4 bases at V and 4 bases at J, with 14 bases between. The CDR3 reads CASSREDQGYGYTF. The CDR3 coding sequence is TGCGCCAGCAGCCGGGAGGACCAAGGCTATGGCTACACCTTC.

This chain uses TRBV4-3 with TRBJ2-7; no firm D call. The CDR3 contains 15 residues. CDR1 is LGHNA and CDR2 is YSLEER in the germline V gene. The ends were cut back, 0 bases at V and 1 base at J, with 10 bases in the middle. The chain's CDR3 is CASSQDSGSSYEQYF. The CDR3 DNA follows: TGCGCCAGCAGCCAAGATAGTGGTTCTTCCTACGAGCAGTACTTC.

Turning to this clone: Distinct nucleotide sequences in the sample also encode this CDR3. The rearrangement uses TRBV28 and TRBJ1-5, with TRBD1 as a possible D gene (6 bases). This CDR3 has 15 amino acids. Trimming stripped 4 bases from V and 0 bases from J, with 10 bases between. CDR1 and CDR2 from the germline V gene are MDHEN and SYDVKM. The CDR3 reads CASSSDSYSNQPQHF. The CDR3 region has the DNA TGTGCCAGCAGTTCGGACAGCTATAGCAATCAGCCCCAGCATTTT.

The CDR3 sequence is CASSLLAGRGLAGYNEQFF. The DNA of the CDR3 is TGTGCCAGCAGCTTGCTTGCAGGGAGGGGACTAGCAGGGTACAATGAGCAGTTCTTC. V and J are TRBV5-5 and TRBJ2-1, with TRBD2 matching 9 bases. The trim removed 1 base at V and 4 bases at J, leaving 15 bases unmatched. This CDR3 has 19 residues. Germline CDR1 SGHKS, CDR2 YYEKEE (reference sequence).

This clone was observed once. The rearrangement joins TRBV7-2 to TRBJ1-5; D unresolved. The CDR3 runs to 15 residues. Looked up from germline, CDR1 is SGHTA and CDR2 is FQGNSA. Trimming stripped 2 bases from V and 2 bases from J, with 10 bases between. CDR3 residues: CASSLRADRNQPQHF. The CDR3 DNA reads TGTGCCAGCAGCTTAAGGGCAGATCGCAATCAGCCCCAGCATTTT.

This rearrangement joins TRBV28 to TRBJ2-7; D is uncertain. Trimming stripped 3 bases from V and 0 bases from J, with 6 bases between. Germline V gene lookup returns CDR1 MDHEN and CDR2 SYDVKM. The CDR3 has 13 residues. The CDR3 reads CASSFYSSYEQYF. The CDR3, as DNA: TGTGCCAGCAGTTTTTACAGCTCCTACGAGCAGTACTTC.

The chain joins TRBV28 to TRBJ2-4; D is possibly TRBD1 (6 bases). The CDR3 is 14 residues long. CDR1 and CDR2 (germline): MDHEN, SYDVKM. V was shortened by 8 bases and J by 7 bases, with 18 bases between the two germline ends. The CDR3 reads CASGIGQTKNIQYF. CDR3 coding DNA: TGTGCCAGCGGGATCGGACAGACGAAGAACATTCAGTACTTC.

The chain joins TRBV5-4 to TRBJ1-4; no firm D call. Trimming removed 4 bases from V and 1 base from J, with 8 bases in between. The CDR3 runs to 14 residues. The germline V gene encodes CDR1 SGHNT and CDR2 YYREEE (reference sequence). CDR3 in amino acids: CASSQTGTNEKLFF. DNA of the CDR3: TGTGCCAGCAGCCAGACTGGAACTAATGAAAAACTGTTTTTT.